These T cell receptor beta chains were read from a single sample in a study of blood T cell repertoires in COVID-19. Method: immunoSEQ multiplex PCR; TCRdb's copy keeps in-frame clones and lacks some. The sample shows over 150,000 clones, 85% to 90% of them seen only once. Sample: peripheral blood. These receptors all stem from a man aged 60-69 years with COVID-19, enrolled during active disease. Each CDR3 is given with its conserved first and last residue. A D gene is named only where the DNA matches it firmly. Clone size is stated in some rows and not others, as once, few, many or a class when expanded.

CASSPRQPNYGYTF	TGTGCCAGCAGCCCCCGACAGCCTAACTATGGCTACACCTTC	TRBV11-2	-	once	TRBJ1-2
CASSLYYEQFF	TGTGCCAGCAGTTTATACTATGAGCAGTTCTTC	TRBV28	-	-	TRBJ2-1
CATASGTQYEKLFF	TGTGCCACCGCCTCCGGGACACAATATGAAAAACTGTTTTTT	TRBV28	-	-	TRBJ1-4
CASSRAGVSTDTQYF	TGTGCCAGCTCACGGGCCGGGGTGAGCACAGATACGCAGTATTTT	TRBV18	-	-	TRBJ2-3
CASSLGGGQPQHF	TGTGCCAGCAGCCTAGGGGGCGGTCAGCCCCAGCATTTT	TRBV14	TRBD1	once	TRBJ1-5
CASSMQGVNYGYTF	TGTGCCAGTAGTATGCAGGGGGTCAACTATGGCTACACCTTC	TRBV19	TRBD1	few	TRBJ1-2
CASSWRGDVGTEAFF	TGTGCCAGCAGTTGGCGGGGAGATGTGGGGACTGAAGCTTTCTTT	TRBV27	-	-	TRBJ1-1
CASSPGTGNYNEQFF	TGTGCCAGCAGCCCCGGGACAGGGAACTACAATGAGCAGTTCTTC	TRBV3-1/TRBV3-2	TRBD1	-	TRBJ2-1
CSVGQGLNTEAFF	TGCAGCGTTGGACAGGGGTTGAACACTGAAGCTTTCTTT	TRBV29-1	TRBD1	few	TRBJ1-1
CASSQAPGTGYEKLFF	TGTGCCAGCAGCCAAGCTCCCGGGACAGGGTATGAAAAACTGTTTTTT	TRBV3-1/TRBV3-2	TRBD1	-	TRBJ1-4
CATRGQGYTGELFF	TGTGCCACCAGGGGACAGGGGTACACCGGGGAGCTGTTTTTT	TRBV24-1	TRBD1	-	TRBJ2-2
CASSNRGRDYGYTF	TGTGCCAGTAGTAACAGGGGGCGAGATTATGGCTACACCTTC	TRBV19	TRBD1	-	TRBJ1-2
CAWSVQGNTEAFF	TGTGCCTGGAGTGTACAGGGGAACACTGAAGCTTTCTTT	TRBV30	-	few	TRBJ1-1
CASSPPSGNYMNTEAFF	TGTGCCAGCTCACCACCCTCCGGGAACTACATGAACACTGAAGCTTTCTTT	TRBV18	-	-	TRBJ1-1
CASSRLGNSETQYF	TGTGCCAGCAGTAGACTAGGCAACAGCGAGACCCAGTACTTC	TRBV27	-	-	TRBJ2-5
CASSERLAGAIEQFF	TGTGCCAGCAGCGAACGACTAGCGGGAGCGATTGAGCAGTTCTTC	TRBV28	TRBD2	once	TRBJ2-1
CASSLVGGNQPQHF	TGTGCCAGCAGCTTAGTCGGGGGGAATCAGCCCCAGCATTTT	TRBV11-2	-	-	TRBJ1-5
CASSDPGGQADTQYF	TGTGCCAGCAGTGACCCGGGGGGGCAGGCAGATACGCAGTATTTT	TRBV2	TRBD2	-	TRBJ2-3
CASSLTRMNTEAFF	TGTGCCAGCAGCTTAACGCGGATGAACACTGAAGCTTTCTTT	TRBV11-3	-	-	TRBJ1-1
CASSPGGSNQPQHF	TGTGCCAGCAGTCCTGGCGGGAGCAATCAGCCCCAGCATTTT	TRBV6-5	-	-	TRBJ1-5
CASSRDLRGAQHF	TGTGCCAGCAGTCGGGACCTCCGGGGGGCCCAGCATTTT	TRBV12-3/TRBV12-4	-	once	TRBJ1-5
CAASRGRRYEQYF	TGTGCCGCCAGCAGGGGGCGTAGGTACGAGCAGTACTTC	TRBV6-5	TRBD1	few	TRBJ2-7
CASGFTGEGTDTQYF	TGTGCTAGTGGCTTCACCGGGGAGGGCACAGATACGCAGTATTTT	TRBV12-5	-	-	TRBJ2-3
CSVGEGVRNQPQHF	TGCAGCGTTGGGGAGGGCGTACGCAATCAGCCCCAGCATTTT	TRBV29-1	-	few	TRBJ1-5
CASSMNSDTERAFF	TGTGCCAGTAGTATGAACTCTGACACTGAACGAGCTTTCTTT	TRBV19	-	once	TRBJ1-1
CASSDPFGQEDSGANVLTF	TGTGCCAGTAGTGATCCCTTTGGACAGGAGGATTCTGGGGCCAACGTCCTGACTTTC	TRBV19	TRBD1	-	TRBJ2-6
CASSPRLAGGSTDTQYF	TGTGCCAGCTCACCACGGCTAGCGGGGGGAAGCACAGATACGCAGTATTTT	TRBV18	TRBD2	-	TRBJ2-3
CASSLSVGSNEKLFF	TGTGCCAGCAGCTTATCAGTGGGCTCTAATGAAAAACTGTTTTTT	TRBV11-2	-	-	TRBJ1-4
CASSLGQGRSEAFF	TGTGCCAGCAGTTTAGGACAGGGGAGATCTGAAGCTTTCTTT	TRBV28	TRBD1	-	TRBJ1-1
CASPPGSSPGANVLTF	TGTGCCAGCCCTCCCGGTTCATCGCCCGGGGCCAACGTCCTGACTTTC	TRBV7-2	-	once	TRBJ2-6
CASSSDRYEQYF	TGCGCCAGCAGCTCGGACAGGTACGAGCAGTACTTC	TRBV5-1	TRBD1	-	TRBJ2-7
CASSQGQGDTGDYGYTF	TGCGCCAGCAGCCAAGGACAGGGGGATACCGGAGACTATGGCTACACCTTC	TRBV4-1	TRBD1	-	TRBJ1-2
CASAYGGQSTDTQYF	TGTGCCAGCGCATACGGGGGACAGTCAACAGATACGCAGTATTTT	TRBV7-2	-	-	TRBJ2-3
CASSSGREVSYGYTF	TGCGCCAGCAGCTCGGGTCGGGAGGTCAGCTATGGCTACACCTTC	TRBV5-1	-	few	TRBJ1-2
CASSLGQGVYYGYTF	TGTGCCAGCAGCTTAGGACAGGGGGTTTACTATGGCTACACCTTC	TRBV7-8	TRBD1	-	TRBJ1-2
CASSQEGTGDTEAFF	TGTGCCAGCAGCCAAGAGGGGACAGGGGACACTGAAGCTTTCTTT	TRBV3-1/TRBV3-2	TRBD1	-	TRBJ1-1
CASSGGGFSGNTIYF	TGTGCCAGCAGCGGCGGGGGATTTTCTGGAAACACCATATATTTT	TRBV7-2	-	-	TRBJ1-3
CASSPTRATGSNYGYTF	TGTGCCAGCAGCCCCACACGTGCGACAGGTTCTAACTATGGCTACACCTTC	TRBV7-8	-	-	TRBJ1-2
CATSEADQPQHF	TGTGCCACCAGTGAGGCGGATCAGCCCCAGCATTTT	TRBV24-1	-	-	TRBJ1-5
CASSTINSGANVLTF	TGTGCCAGCAGTACAATAAACTCTGGGGCCAACGTCCTGACTTTC	TRBV6-5	-	-	TRBJ2-6
CASSLLGQPQHF	TGTGCCAGCAGTTTGCTCGGTCAGCCCCAGCATTTT	TRBV28	-	-	TRBJ1-5
CASSSGSSGTAPLHF	TGTGCCAGTAGTTCCGGGAGCTCCGGGACAGCACCCCTCCACTTT	TRBV19	TRBD1	-	TRBJ1-6
CASSPPTGGRNEQFF	TGTGCCAGCTCACCACCGACGGGAGGGCGCAATGAGCAGTTCTTC	TRBV18	TRBD2	-	TRBJ2-1
CASSHDSYQTQETQYF	TGTGCCAGCAGTCACGACAGCTATCAGACGCAAGAGACCCAGTACTTC	TRBV6-2/TRBV6-3	-	-	TRBJ2-5
CASSPTPTGGRGSYNEQFF	TGTGCCAGCAGCCCTACCCCCACAGGGGGACGGGGGTCCTACAATGAGCAGTTCTTC	TRBV9	TRBD1	-	TRBJ2-1
CASSFHLAGGYEQYF	TGTGCCAGCAGCTTCCATCTAGCGGGGGGTTACGAGCAGTACTTC	TRBV7-2	TRBD2	-	TRBJ2-7
CASSEQPGLAGAYTQYF	TGTGCCAGCAGCGAACAGCCGGGACTAGCGGGAGCATATACGCAGTATTTT	TRBV9	TRBD2	once	TRBJ2-3
CASSLASFPTGEYSGNTIYF	TGTGCCAGCAGCTTAGCGTCCTTTCCGACAGGGGAATACTCTGGAAACACCATATATTTT	TRBV7-8	TRBD1	-	TRBJ1-3
CASSLDSGALRRTNNSPLHF	TGTGCCAGCAGCTTAGATAGCGGGGCACTAAGGAGAACTAATAATTCACCCCTCCACTTT	TRBV7-8	-	-	TRBJ1-6
CASSQRGGTNNEQFF	TGTGCCAGCAGCCAGAGAGGAGGGACGAACAATGAGCAGTTCTTC	TRBV3-1/TRBV3-2	-	-	TRBJ2-1
CATSRWQDTDTQYF	TGTGCCACCAGCAGGTGGCAGGACACAGATACGCAGTATTTT	TRBV15	-	-	TRBJ2-3
CASSISRDTEAFF	TGTGCCAGTAGTATTTCCAGGGACACTGAAGCTTTCTTT	TRBV19	-	few	TRBJ1-1
CASSHPKGQGWTGELFF	TGCGCCAGCAGCCATCCCAAAGGACAGGGATGGACCGGGGAGCTGTTTTTT	TRBV4-1	TRBD1	-	TRBJ2-2